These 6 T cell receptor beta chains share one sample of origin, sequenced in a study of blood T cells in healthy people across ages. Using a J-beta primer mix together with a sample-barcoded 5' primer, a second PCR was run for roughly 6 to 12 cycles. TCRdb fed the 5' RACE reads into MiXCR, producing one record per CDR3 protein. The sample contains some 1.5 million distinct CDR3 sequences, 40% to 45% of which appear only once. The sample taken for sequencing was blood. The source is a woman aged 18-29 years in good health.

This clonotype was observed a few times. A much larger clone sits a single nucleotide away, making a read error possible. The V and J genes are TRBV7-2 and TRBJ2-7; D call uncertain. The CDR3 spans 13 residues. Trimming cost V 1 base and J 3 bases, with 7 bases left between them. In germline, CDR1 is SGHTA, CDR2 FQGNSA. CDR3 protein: CASSLDSYYEQYF. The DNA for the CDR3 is TGTGCCAGCAGCTTAGACAGCTACTACGAGCAGTACTTC.

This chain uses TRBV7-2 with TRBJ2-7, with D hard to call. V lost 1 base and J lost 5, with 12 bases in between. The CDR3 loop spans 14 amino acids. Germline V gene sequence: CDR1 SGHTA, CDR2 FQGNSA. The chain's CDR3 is CASSLVSETHEQYF. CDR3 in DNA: TGTGCCAGCAGCTTAGTGTCGGAAACCCACGAGCAGTACTTC. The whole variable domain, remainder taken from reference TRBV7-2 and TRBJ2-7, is GAGVSQSPSNKVTEKGKDVELRCDPISGHTALYWYRQSLGQGLEFLIYFQGNSAPDKSGLPSDRFSAERTGGSVSTLTIQRTQQEDSAVYLCASSLVSETHEQYFGPGTRLTVT.

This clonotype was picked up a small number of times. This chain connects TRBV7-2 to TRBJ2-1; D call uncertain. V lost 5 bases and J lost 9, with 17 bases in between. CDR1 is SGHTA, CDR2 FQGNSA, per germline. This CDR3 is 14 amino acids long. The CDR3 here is CASSQLTRWSEQFF. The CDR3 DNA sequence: TGTGCCAGCAGCCAGCTTACCAGGTGGAGTGAGCAGTTCTTC.

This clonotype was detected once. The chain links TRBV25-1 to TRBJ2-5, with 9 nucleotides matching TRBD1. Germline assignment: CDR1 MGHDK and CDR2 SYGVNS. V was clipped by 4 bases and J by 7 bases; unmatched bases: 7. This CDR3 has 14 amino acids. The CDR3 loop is CASSVGQGRSTQYF. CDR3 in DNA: TGTGCCAGCAGTGTAGGACAGGGGAGGTCGACCCAGTACTTC. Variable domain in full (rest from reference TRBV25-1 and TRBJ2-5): EADIYQTPRYLVIGTGKKITLECSQTMGHDKMYWYQQDPGMELHLIHYSYGVNSTEKGDLSSESTVSRIRTEHFPLTLESARPSHTSQYLCASSVGQGRSTQYFGPGTRLLVL.

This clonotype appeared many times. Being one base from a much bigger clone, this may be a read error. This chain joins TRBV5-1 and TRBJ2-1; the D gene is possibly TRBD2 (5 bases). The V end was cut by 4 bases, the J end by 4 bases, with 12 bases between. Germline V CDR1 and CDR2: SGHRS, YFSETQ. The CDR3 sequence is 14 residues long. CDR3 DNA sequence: TGCGCCAGCAGCGCCTGGAGCGGATACAATGAGCAGTTCTTC. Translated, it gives CASSAWSGYNEQFF.

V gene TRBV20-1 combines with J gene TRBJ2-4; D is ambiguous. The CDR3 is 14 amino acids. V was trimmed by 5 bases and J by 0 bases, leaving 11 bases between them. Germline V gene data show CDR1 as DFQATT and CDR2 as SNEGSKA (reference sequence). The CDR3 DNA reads TGCAGTGCTTCCCAGGACGGAGCCAAAAACATTCAGTACTTC. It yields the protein CSASQDGAKNIQYF.